This T cell receptor (beta chain) was identified in a study of shared clonotypes between healthy human individuals. This clone was recorded only once. Naive CD8 populations comprised CD45RO-negative cells positively selected for CCR7, excluding terminally differentiated effector memory CD45RA+ cells. Clones were read by immunoSEQ multiplex PCR, and TCRdb kept only the in-frame ones, dropping some. This sample has hundreds of thousands of clones, with roughly 96% found just once. There are 14 residues in the CDR3. V lost 5 bases and J lost 0, with 9 bases in between. CDR1 is MGHRA, CDR2 YSYEKL, per germline.

This receptor was obtained from a woman in her twenties or thirties in good health. The chain employs TRBV4-1 and TRBJ2-3; D ambiguous. The sample was naive CD8+ T cells sorted from blood. CDR3 nucleotide sequence: TGCGCCAGCAGCTTCAGCCCTAGCACAGATACGCAGTATTTT. It is translated as CASSFSPSTDTQYF.